This T cell receptor beta chain is from a study of beta chain features in type 1 diabetes. Study outcomes and limitations: Among all four CD4+ subsets, Type 1 diabetes patients had TCRB CDR3s that were moderately but significantly shorter.

Germline V gene lookup returns CDR1 LNHNV and CDR2 YYDKDF (reference sequence). This CDR3 comprises 11 residues. V was trimmed by 10 bases and J by 5 bases, leaving 10 bases between them. For this clone: Its antigen is as yet unknown.

Isolated RNA was reverse transcribed in full, so expressed TCRB transcripts were sequenced. Generated by immunoSEQ multiplex PCR, the TCRdb table keeps only in-frame clones and is missing some. The table shows over 600,000 clones, with roughly 12% occurring only once. Once sorted, every population was more than 98% pure. The V call is TRBV15, the J call TRBJ2-3, with a weak D call TRBD1 (6 bases). Sequencing input: naive CD4+ T cells from blood. This sequence was found in a man aged 25 to 40 with type 1 diabetes. The CDR3 bases are TGTGCCAGGAAAGGGGGAGATACGCAGTATTTT. Translating gives CARKGGDTQYF. The entire variable domain, with the rest obtained from reference TRBV15 and TRBJ2-3, is as follows: DAMVIQNPRYQVTQFGKPVTLSCSQTLNHNVMYWYQQKSSQAPKLLFHYYDKDFNNEADTPDNFQSRRPNTSFCFLDIRSPGLGDTAMYLCARKGGDTQYFGPGTRLTVL.